What follows are 14 T cell receptor beta chains derived from one specimen sequenced in a study of Ad26.COV2.S vaccination and SARS-CoV-2 variants. Produced via immunoSEQ multiplex PCR; TCRdb's table is partial and in-frame only. The sample carries around 450,000 clones, about 89% recorded once. The treatment was: about 20 received Ad26.COV2.S at low or high dose, single or two shots; 5 received placebo; per-sample allocation not given. After the first vaccine or placebo injection, samples were drawn on day 63. Here the sequenced sample was peripheral blood, taken in a trial of Ad26.COV2.S vaccine versus placebo. These receptors came from a person between 18 and 59 years old who received the Ad26.COV2.S COVID-19 vaccine or a placebo.

The J gene is TRBJ1-5, the V gene TRBV4-3, with unresolved D. Germline CDR1 LGHNA, CDR2 YSLEER. The CDR3 length is 15 residues. V gave up 6 bases and J gave up 0 bases, with 12 bases separating them. This chain's CDR3 is CASRESRYSNQPQHF. CDR3 in DNA: TGCGCCAGCAGGGAGAGTCGCTATAGCAATCAGCCCCAGCATTTT.

In regard to this clone: This sample also contains other DNA sequences that code for the same CDR3. This chain uses TRBV3-1 (or the pseudogene TRBV3-2) with TRBJ2-2; D remains ambiguous. The V gene's germline CDR1 is LGHDT and CDR2 YNNKEL (reference sequence). Deletions cut 3 bases from V and 4 bases from J, with 3 bases between. The CDR3 has 12 residues. DNA of the CDR3: TGTGCCAGCAGCCACCTCACCGGGGAGCTGTTTTTT. As protein: CASSHLTGELFF.

The J gene is TRBJ1-5, the V gene TRBV2, with D tentatively TRBD1 (5 bases). V lost 2 bases and J 7 bases, leaving 15 bases between the germline ends. Germline V CDR1 and CDR2: SNHLY, FYNNEI. The CDR3 contains 15 residues. The CDR3 here is CASSELGVVGQPQHF. CDR3 nucleotides: TGTGCCAGCAGTGAACTGGGGGTAGTAGGGCAGCCCCAGCATTTT.

The CDR3, as DNA: TGTGCCACCACCTCGACAGGGGGCGAGCAGTACTTC. It specifies CATTSTGGEQYF. The chain has TRBV10-3 and TRBJ2-7; 9 positions match TRBD1. Germline V lookup: CDR1 ENHRY, CDR2 SYGVKD. The trim removed 10 bases at V and 6 bases at J, leaving 7 bases unmatched. This CDR3 comprises 12 residues.

This sequence joins TRBV4-1 and TRBJ1-4; TRBD1 matches 8 bases. This CDR3 is 15 amino acids long. The germline V gene has CDR1 MGHRA and CDR2 YSYEKL. The J segment lost 6 bases and the V segment lost 4 bases, leaving 7 bases of the junction unmatched. This CDR3 is CASSRAARGHEKLFF. The CDR3 coding sequence is TGCGCCAGCAGCCGGGCGGCCAGGGGGCATGAAAAACTGTTTTTT.

This clone was detected once. The chain is built from TRBV30 and TRBJ1-1, with D unclear. Trimming cost V 8 bases and J 4 bases, with 17 bases left between them. The V gene's germline CDR1 is GTSNPN and CDR2 SVGIG (reference sequence). This CDR3 has 13 residues. The CDR3 protein is CASTDGRGTEAFF. The CDR3 bases are TGTGCCAGCACCGACGGACGGGGCACTGAAGCTTTCTTT.

The chain combines TRBV6-5 with TRBJ1-2, with D unclear. In germline, CDR1 is MNHEY, CDR2 SVGAGI. CDR3 length: 15 amino acids. With 0 bases removed from V and 8 bases from J, the gap between germline ends came to 16 bases. CDR3 protein: CASSYSRRSPTGYTF. CDR3 DNA sequence: TGTGCCAGCAGTTACTCGAGGCGTTCACCCACGGGCTACACCTTC.

The V gene is TRBV5-4, the J gene TRBJ1-1; D is possibly TRBD1 (6 bases). CDR1 and CDR2 (germline): SGHNT, YYREEE (reference sequence). Trimming stripped 0 bases from V and 5 bases from J, with 14 bases between. The CDR3 loop spans 15 amino acids. CDR3 in amino acids: CASSLVGARRTEAFF. CDR3 bases: TGTGCCAGCAGCTTGGTGGGGGCGAGGAGGACTGAAGCTTTCTTT.

In its sample, this clone was seen a few times. The CDR3 spells CASGSGTGRRNQPQHF. The CDR3 coding sequence is TGTGCCAGTGGATCCGGGACAGGGAGACGCAATCAGCCCCAGCATTTT. The chain recombines TRBV19 with TRBJ1-5; 9 bases align to TRBD1. The CDR3 has 16 amino acids. Germline trimming cut 8 bases from V and 2 bases from J; bases unmatched to any gene: 10. Germline CDR1 is LNHDA and CDR2 is SQIVND (reference sequence).

This clone was recorded a few times. The rearrangement links TRBV4-1 to TRBJ1-5; D gene ambiguous. Germline CDR1 MGHRA, CDR2 YSYEKL. The CDR3 runs 13 residues. The germline V and J ends were trimmed by 1 base and 5 bases, with 6 bases remaining between them. Here the CDR3 DNA reads TGCGCCAGCAGCCAAGCCGGGGATCAGCCCCAGCATTTT. Translating it yields CASSQAGDQPQHF.

This chain links TRBV19 with TRBJ2-5; possibly TRBD1 or TRBD2 for D (5 bases each). V was pared by 6 bases and J by 3 bases, with 17 bases between. Germline CDR1 and CDR2: LNHDA and SQIVND (reference sequence). CDR3 length: 15 residues. CDR3 region: CASSRWGRGEETQYF. CDR3 nucleotides: TGTGCCAGTAGCCGCTGGGGGAGAGGGGAAGAGACCCAGTACTTC.

The genes are TRBV4-1 and TRBJ2-7, with TRBD2 matching 9 bases. This CDR3 spans 17 amino acids. CDR1 and CDR2 (germline): MGHRA, YSYEKL. The V segment lost 1 base and the J segment 5 bases; nucleotides outside the gene matches: 12. The CDR3 sequence is CASSQGPLAGDIHEQYF. The CDR3 DNA follows: TGCGCCAGCAGCCAAGGTCCTTTAGCGGGAGACATCCACGAGCAGTACTTC.

On this clone itself: The same CDR3 is also encoded by other DNA sequences in this sample. The CDR3 sequence: CASSQGGYEQYF. In nucleotides, the CDR3 is TGTGCCAGCAGCCAAGGGGGGTACGAGCAGTACTTC. V is TRBV3-1 (or the pseudogene TRBV3-2) and J is TRBJ2-7; D might be TRBD1 or TRBD2, each matching 5 bases. Trimming removed 1 base from V and 4 bases from J, with 5 bases in between. Germline lookup yields CDR1 LGHDT and CDR2 YNNKEL (reference sequence). CDR3 length: 12 amino acids.

V gene TRBV5-1 combines with J gene TRBJ2-5; 10 bases fit TRBD2. CDR3 size: 13 residues. V lost 6 bases and J lost 3; bases outside the gene matches: 2. Germline V lookup: CDR1 SGHRS, CDR2 YFSETQ. The CDR3 bases are TGCGCCAGCACCCTAGCGGGAGAAGAGACCCAGTACTTC. Translating gives CASTLAGEETQYF.